This T cell receptor (delta chain) was sequenced during a study of gamma-delta chains in newborns, infants, children. This CDR3 is 19 amino acids long. V lost 1 base and J lost 2; bases outside the gene matches: 6. Germline lookup yields CDR1 GEAIGNYY and CDR2 EKD. This clone was seen more than once but under ten times. TCRdb called clones from the reads again using CATT. The sample lists more than 7,500 delta-chain clones; roughly 20% were seen once. The V call is TRDV2, the J call TRDJ3, with 11 nucleotides matching TRDD3. Sequences were obtained from blood. This receptor was obtained from a child who was a newborn, infant or young child, either healthy, febrile or measles-vaccinated (not recorded which). The CDR3 DNA follows: TGTGCCTGTGACACGCTGGGGGATACAGGACCCTGGGACACCCGACAGATGTTTTTC. It yields the protein CACDTLGDTGPWDTRQMFF.